This TCR beta chain stems from a study of cytomegalovirus exposure and HLA in healthy donors. Germline values: CDR1 SGHAT, CDR2 FQNNGV. The CDR3 loop spans 15 amino acids. Trimming took off 4 bases at V and 8 bases at J, with 20 bases between the two ends. PCR employed 60 Vbeta and 13 Jbeta primers. Produced via immunoSEQ multiplex PCR; TCRdb's table is partial and in-frame only. The table shows roughly 200,000 clones, with 9.5% occurring only once. This clonotype was obtained from a woman aged 25 to 45 in good health and CMV-seropositive. The sequenced sample was PBMCs. This chain joins TRBV11-2 and TRBJ1-2; D is unclear. The CDR3 sequence is CASSSGVGLGVGYTF. CDR3 sequence (DNA): TGTGCCAGCAGCTCCGGGGTAGGTCTTGGAGTGGGCTACACCTTC. Based on the CDR3 plus reference TRBV11-2 and TRBJ1-2, the full variable domain is EAGVAQSPRYKIIEKRQSVAFWCNPISGHATLYWYQQILGQGPKLLIQFQNNGVVDDSQLPKDRFSAERLKGVDSTLKIQPAKLEDSAVYLCASSSGVGLGVGYTFGSGTRLTVV.